Below, 5 T cell receptor beta chains from the same sample are listed, as sequenced in a study of radiotherapy plus CTLA-4 blockade in lung cancer. Clones were sequenced by immunoSEQ multiplex PCR, and TCRdb holds only the in-frame ones, with some missing. The sample contains tens of thousands of clones, around 87% of which appear only once. The sequencing used peripheral blood, collected from a patient treated with radiotherapy plus ipilimumab. The receptors originated from a human donor with non-small cell lung cancer that progressed on radiotherapy plus ipilimumab.

The chain couples TRBV5-1 to TRBJ1-2, with D perhaps TRBD1 (5 bases). Germline assignment: CDR1 SGHRS and CDR2 YFSETQ. V lost 0 bases, J lost 4 bases, and 10 bases lay in between. The CDR3 runs to 14 residues. CDR3 loop: CASSLAVGGYGYTF. CDR3 nucleotide sequence: TGCGCCAGCAGCTTGGCCGTTGGGGGCTATGGCTACACCTTC.

V gene TRBV5-4 combines with J gene TRBJ2-7; weak D call: TRBD1 (5 bases). Trimming shortened V by 4 bases and J by 3 bases, and 8 bases separated the two germline ends. The CDR3 extends over 12 amino acids. Germline loops: CDR1 SGHNT, CDR2 YYREEE (reference sequence). The DNA for the CDR3 is TGTGCCAGCAGCGCTGACAGCTACGAGCAGTACTTC. It yields the protein CASSADSYEQYF.

The chain employs TRBV5-1 and TRBJ2-1; D not resolved. CDR1 is SGHRS, CDR2 YFSETQ, per germline. This CDR3 comprises 15 residues. V shed 3 bases and J shed 6 bases, with 16 bases lying between them. CDR3 bases: TGCGCCAGCAGCTCGAAGGTCTCGGGCCCCAATGAGCAGTTCTTC. Residues: CASSSKVSGPNEQFF.

This chain links TRBV7-6 with TRBJ2-5, with 10 nucleotides matching TRBD2. Per the germline V gene, CDR1 is SGHVS and CDR2 is FNYEAQ. V trimming: 5 bases; J trimming: 1 base; junction bases outside the gene matches: 7. CDR3 length: 16 amino acids. The CDR3 nucleotides are TGTGCCAGCAGCCCAGCTAGCGGGAGAACCCAAGAGACCCAGTACTTC. Protein sequence: CASSPASGRTQETQYF.

The J gene is TRBJ2-2, the V gene TRBV5-8; 10 nucleotides line up with TRBD2. J lost 1 base, V lost 2 bases, and 2 bases had no gene match. The CDR3 totals 16 residues. The germline CDR1 and CDR2 sequences are SGHTS and YDEGEE. The CDR3 sequence: CASSFGLAVNTGELFF. The CDR3 DNA reads as TGTGCCAGCAGCTTCGGACTAGCGGTGAACACCGGGGAGCTGTTTTTT.